This TCR beta chain was recorded in a study of molecular identifiers for immune sequencing clone quantification. The sample holds many counts of this clonotype. TCRdb reanalysed the PCR reads using MiXCR and keeps one entry per CDR3 protein. This repertoire shows over 600,000 distinct CDR3 sequences, 15% to 20% found once; its top ten account for 0.85%. The CDR3 consists of 13 residues. From germline, CDR1 is SGDLS and CDR2 YYNGEE. V was pared by 7 bases and J by 4 bases, with 13 bases between. Naive CD8 T cells were sorted, and the gate applied was CD8+CD4-CCR7+CD45RA+. Sequenced input: naive CD8+ T cells from blood, with Jurkat cell RNA spiked in. Subset meaning: FACS-sorted CD8+CD4-CCR7+CD45RA+ naive T cells. This chain joins TRBV9 and TRBJ2-3; perhaps TRBD1 as D (6 bases). The source of this sequence is a human donor in good health. Some libraries in this study had Jurkat cell RNA spiked in. The CDR3 is CASGDGGPDTQYF. The CDR3 nucleotides read TGTGCCAGCGGAGATGGGGGCCCAGATACGCAGTATTTT.